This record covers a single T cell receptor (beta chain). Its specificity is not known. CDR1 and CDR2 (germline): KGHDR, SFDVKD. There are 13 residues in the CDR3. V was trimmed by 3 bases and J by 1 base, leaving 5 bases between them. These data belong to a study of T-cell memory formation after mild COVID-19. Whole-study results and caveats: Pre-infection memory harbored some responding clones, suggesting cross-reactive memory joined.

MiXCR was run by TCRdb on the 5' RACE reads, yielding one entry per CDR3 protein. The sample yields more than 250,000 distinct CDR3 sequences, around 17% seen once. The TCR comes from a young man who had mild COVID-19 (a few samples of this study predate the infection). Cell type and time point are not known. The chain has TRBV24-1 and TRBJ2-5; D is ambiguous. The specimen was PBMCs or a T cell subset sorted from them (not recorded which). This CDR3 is CATSDGFQETQYF. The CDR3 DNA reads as TGTGCCACCAGTGATGGGTTCCAAGAGACCCAGTACTTC.